The next 30 T cell receptor beta chains were all read from a single sample in a study of T cell repertoires in aging, cancer and after chemotherapy. TCR beta rearrangements were amplified from peripheral blood genomic DNA. Multiplex touch-down PCR with TRB-A/B primers amplified rearranged V-D-J TRB sequences. Using its own MiXCR run on the multiplex PCR reads, TCRdb lists one record per CDR3 protein. This table has approximately 3,000 distinct CDR3 sequences, around 24% appearing once. Input material: blood. The receptor set was obtained from a human donor with a solid tumor.

This clonotype appeared a few times. This rearrangement joins TRBV4-1 to TRBJ2-3; D is unclear. Germline loops: CDR1 MGHRA, CDR2 YSYEKL. The CDR3 totals 14 residues. The V end lost 0 bases, the J end lost 1 base, and 5 bases lay between the germline ends. The CDR3, as DNA: TGCGCCAGCAGCCAAGACGGCGGCACAGATACGCAGTATTTT. Amino acid sequence: CASSQDGGTDTQYF.

The CDR3, as DNA: TGTGCCAGCAGTCGCGGCGGGTGGGATACGCAGTATTTT. This translates into CASSRGGWDTQYF. The V gene is TRBV27, the J gene TRBJ2-3; possibly TRBD2 for D (5 bases). Germline lookup yields CDR1 MNHEY and CDR2 SMNVEV (reference sequence). V lost 5 bases to trimming and J lost 6 bases, with 12 bases between them. The CDR3 totals 13 residues.

This clonotype turned up a few times. This rearrangement joins TRBV6-1 to TRBJ2-3; a weak D match, TRBD2 (6 bases). This CDR3 is built from 14 residues. Between the trimmed V and J ends, which lost 2 bases and 8 bases, there was a span of 14 bases. Germline V gene lookup returns CDR1 MNHNS and CDR2 SASEGT. DNA of the CDR3: TGTGCCAGCAGTGAATTTCCGGGAGTGGGTACGCAGTATTTT. Translation gives CASSEFPGVGTQYF.

The chain has TRBV6-2 or TRBV6-3 and TRBJ1-5; D is unclear. Germline V gene data show CDR1 as MNHEY and CDR2 as SVGEGT. V shed 2 bases and J shed 9 bases, with 11 bases lying between them. The CDR3 runs 13 residues. This CDR3 is CASSYTETRPQHF. The CDR3 region has the DNA TGTGCCAGCAGTTACACTGAGACAAGGCCCCAGCATTTT.

Relative to its sample, this clonotype is medium-sized. This rearrangement joins TRBV12-3 or TRBV12-4 to TRBJ2-7; 8 nucleotides agree with TRBD1. Trimming at V came to 6 bases and at J to 4 bases, leaving 5 bases not matched to a gene. CDR3 size: 13 residues. The CDR3 reads CASRTTGAYEQYF. The DNA for the CDR3 is TGTGCCAGCAGGACGACAGGGGCATACGAGCAGTACTTC.

This clonotype was recorded a few times. The J gene is TRBJ1-6, the V gene TRBV12-3 or TRBV12-4; D not resolved. Deletions cut 7 bases from V and 8 bases from J, with 12 bases between. The CDR3 is 13 residues long. The CDR3 is CASKPSLDSPLHF. DNA of the CDR3: TGTGCCAGCAAACCCTCTCTTGATTCACCCCTCCACTTT.

There are a few counts of this clonotype. The chain links TRBV7-2 to TRBJ2-6; D is undetermined. Germline V gene data show CDR1 as SGHTA and CDR2 as FQGNSA. Trimming shortened V by 5 bases and J by 1 base, and 12 bases separated the two germline ends. This CDR3 spans 16 amino acids. The CDR3 bases are TGTGCCAGCAGCCCCCCCATACAGTCTGGGGCCAACGTCCTGACTTTC. It translates to CASSPPIQSGANVLTF.

The V gene is TRBV20-1, the J gene TRBJ1-2, with D hard to call. Germline CDR1 is DFQATT and CDR2 is SNEGSKA (reference sequence). The CDR3 loop spans 12 amino acids. The ends were cut back, 6 bases at V and 6 bases at J, with 14 bases in the middle. This CDR3 is CSAHGGFHGYTF. In DNA form, the CDR3 reads TGCAGTGCCCATGGAGGTTTCCATGGCTACACCTTC.

The CDR3 bases are TGTGCCAGCAGCTTAACGTTAGCGGGGGGGCGACAAGATACGCAGTATTTT. Its translation is CASSLTLAGGRQDTQYF. This chain uses TRBV7-3 with TRBJ2-3, with 11 bases identical to TRBD2. The germline CDR1 and CDR2 sequences are SGHTA and FQGTGA. The CDR3 length is 17 residues. V shed 0 bases, J shed 5 bases, and the junction held 7 bases outside the gene matches.

This clonotype occurred a few times. This chain connects TRBV20-1 to TRBJ1-1; maybe TRBD1 (6 bases). Trimming removed 3 bases from V and 4 bases from J, with 15 bases in between. Germline-derived CDR1 and CDR2 are DFQATT and SNEGSKA (reference sequence). This CDR3 comprises 14 residues. The CDR3 DNA follows: TGCAGTGCTAGTTCCCCTCGGACAGCCACTGAAGCTTTCTTT. Protein sequence: CSASSPRTATEAFF.

The rearrangement uses TRBV5-1 and TRBJ2-1, with 7 bases fitting TRBD2. The CDR3 covers 16 residues. J gave up 0 bases and V 1 base, and 4 bases lay outside the gene matches. The germline V gene has CDR1 SGHRS and CDR2 YFSETQ. The CDR3 spells CASSLTSESSYNEQFF. The DNA of the CDR3 is TGCGCCAGCAGCTTGACTAGCGAGAGCTCCTACAATGAGCAGTTCTTC.

In this sample, this clonotype turned up a few times. The chain employs TRBV6-1 and TRBJ1-5; D unclear. V was clipped by 1 base and J by 6 bases, with 10 bases between them. CDR3 size: 14 residues. Germline V gives CDR1 MNHNS, CDR2 SASEGT. CDR3 amino acids: CASSEVPGVQPQHF. In DNA form, the CDR3 reads TGTGCCAGCAGTGAAGTCCCCGGGGTTCAGCCCCAGCATTTT.

The chain links TRBV6-6 to TRBJ1-2; the match to TRBD1 covers 7 bases. V shed 6 bases and J 10 bases; nucleotides not matched to a gene: 5. The CDR3 runs 11 residues. Germline assignment: CDR1 MNHNY and CDR2 SVGAGI (reference sequence). Written as DNA, the CDR3 is TGTGCCAGCAGCCAGGGACAGACCTACACCTTC. It is translated as CASSQGQTYTF.

This clonotype came up a few times. The chain recombines TRBV20-1 with TRBJ2-3; D ambiguous. CDR3 length equals 16 residues. The V end lost 6 bases, the J end lost 0 bases, and 19 bases lay between the germline ends. Germline-derived CDR1 and CDR2 are DFQATT and SNEGSKA (reference sequence). CDR3 loop: CSASNPRPESTDTQYF. The CDR3, as DNA: TGCAGTGCATCAAACCCGAGGCCGGAGAGCACAGATACGCAGTATTTT.

The chain uses TRBV29-1 and TRBJ2-3, with TRBD1 matching over 8 bases. V lost 6 bases, J lost 14 bases, and 10 bases stayed unmatched. The CDR3 is 11 residues long. Per the germline V gene, CDR1 is SQVTM and CDR2 is ANQGSEA. The DNA for the CDR3 is TGCAGCGTCGTGGACAGGGAGCGTCCGTATTTT. It codes for CSVVDRERPYF.

J is TRBJ1-5 and V is TRBV12-3 or TRBV12-4; 10 bases align to TRBD1. The CDR3 totals 17 residues. V gave up 3 bases and J gave up 6 bases; unmatched junction bases: 11. The DNA of the CDR3 is TGTGCCAGCAGTTTCCGTAGACAGGGGGCGGGTGGTCAGCCCCAGCATTTT. Translated: CASSFRRQGAGGQPQHF.

This clonotype was seen a handful of times. The DNA for the CDR3 is TGCAGTGCCCGGGACAGGGGTAATTCACCCCTCCACTTT. Its protein product is CSARDRGNSPLHF. The V gene is TRBV20-1, the J gene TRBJ1-6, with TRBD1 matching over 10 bases. Trimming cost V 6 bases and J 6 bases; bases outside gene matches: 2. This CDR3 contains 13 residues. Germline V gene sequence: CDR1 DFQATT, CDR2 SNEGSKA (reference sequence).

By share, this clonotype ranks as medium-sized (0.01 to 0.1%). The gene calls are TRBV19 and TRBJ1-3; tentative D call: TRBD1 (5 bases). V was shortened by 5 bases and J by 0 bases, with 17 bases between the two germline ends. The CDR3 extends over 17 amino acids. Germline V lookup: CDR1 LNHDA, CDR2 SQIVND (reference sequence). The chain's CDR3 is CASSVLRRASSGNTIYF. CDR3 nucleotide sequence: TGTGCCAGTAGTGTCTTGCGCAGGGCGAGCTCTGGAAACACCATATATTTT.

This clonotype is judged large. The chain uses TRBV6-5 and TRBJ2-7, with D perhaps TRBD1 (5 bases). Germline V lookup: CDR1 MNHEY, CDR2 SVGAGI. V was pared by 6 bases and J by 3 bases, with 12 bases between. The CDR3 runs to 13 residues. The CDR3 spells CASSLDINYEQYF. DNA for the CDR3: TGTGCCAGCAGCTTGGACATAAACTACGAGCAGTACTTC.

This clonotype has only a few counts. The chain recombines TRBV6-4 with TRBJ2-3, with 10 bases lining up with TRBD2. Looked up from germline, CDR1 is MRHNA and CDR2 is SNTAGT. Trimming removed 5 bases from V and 5 bases from J; junction bases left unmatched: 10. This CDR3 spans 16 amino acids. CDR3 sequence: CASSLKAGGPIDTQYF. In nucleotides, the CDR3 is TGTGCCAGCAGTCTAAAAGCGGGAGGGCCGATAGATACGCAGTATTTT.

The V call is TRBV6-2 or TRBV6-3, the J call TRBJ1-1; D gene unclear. Trimming removed 6 bases from V and 1 base from J, with 12 bases in between. There are 14 residues in the CDR3. Looked up from germline, CDR1 is MNHEY and CDR2 is SVGEGT. The CDR3 is CASRKAIENTEAFF. The CDR3 region has the DNA TGTGCCAGCAGAAAGGCCATAGAGAACACTGAAGCTTTCTTT.

The chain combines TRBV27 with TRBJ1-2, with 7 bases aligning to TRBD1. The V and J ends lost 6 bases and 0 bases, in that order; junction bases with no gene match: 7. CDR3 length: 15 residues. The V gene's germline CDR1 is MNHEY and CDR2 SMNVEV (reference sequence). The CDR3 reads CASRATGRANYGYTF. The CDR3 DNA sequence: TGTGCCAGCAGGGCGACAGGGAGAGCTAACTATGGCTACACCTTC.

This clonotype was counted only a few times. The rearrangement uses TRBV7-2 and TRBJ1-4; 7 bases line up with TRBD1. The CDR3 covers 14 residues. CDR1 is SGHTA, CDR2 FQGNSA, per germline. The V and J ends lost 2 bases and 8 bases, in that order; junction bases with no gene match: 5. CDR3 DNA: TGTGCCAGCAGCTTATGGGCAGGGGGAGAAAAACTGTTTTTT. Translation gives CASSLWAGGEKLFF.

Judged by abundance, this clonotype is large (0.1 to 1%). The chain combines TRBV29-1 with TRBJ2-7; possible D gene TRBD1, 7 bases. V dropped 7 bases and J dropped 4 bases, with 20 bases sitting between them. CDR1 and CDR2 from the germline V gene are SQVTM and ANQGSEA. This CDR3 contains 14 residues. CDR3 region: CSAAGGTTTYEQYF. CDR3 nucleotides: TGCAGCGCAGCAGGGGGGACGACTACGTACGAGCAGTACTTC.

This clonotype is medium-sized. The V gene is TRBV6-5, the J gene TRBJ1-6; tentatively, D is TRBD1 (5 bases). Looked up from germline, CDR1 is MNHEY and CDR2 is SVGAGI. This CDR3 has 15 amino acids. The V and J ends lost 5 bases and 8 bases respectively, with 16 bases between them. The DNA of the CDR3 is TGTGCCAGCAGTACCGGTGGGGGTTGGGATTCACCCCTCCACTTT. Its translation is CASSTGGGWDSPLHF.

The genes are TRBV5-1 and TRBJ2-2, with D uncertain. The CDR3 runs to 15 residues. Germline V gene data show CDR1 as SGHRS and CDR2 as YFSETQ. Trimming left V 5 bases short and J 0 bases short, with 11 bases between. The CDR3 DNA reads TGCGCCAGCAGTGGTGTTAGGGCGAACACCGGGGAGCTGTTTTTT. Its protein product is CASSGVRANTGELFF.

This clonotype was detected only once. The chain combines TRBV4-1 with TRBJ2-7; maybe TRBD1 (5 bases). This CDR3 contains 15 residues. V gave up 0 bases and J gave up 4 bases, with 13 bases separating them. Per the germline V gene, CDR1 is MGHRA and CDR2 is YSYEKL. The CDR3 region has the DNA TGCGCCAGCAGCCAAGACCTCGCCCCAGGGTACGAGCAGTACTTC. It specifies CASSQDLAPGYEQYF.

This clonotype is medium-sized (0.01 to 0.1%) by share. The V call is TRBV11-3, the J call TRBJ1-3; possible D gene TRBD1, 6 bases. Germline CDR1 and CDR2: SGHNT and YENEEA. Trimming stripped 6 bases from V and 2 bases from J, with 17 bases between. The CDR3 length is 16 residues. The CDR3 region is CASRPTTGAAGNTIYF. CDR3 DNA sequence: TGTGCCAGCAGGCCTACGACGGGGGCTGCTGGAAACACCATATATTTT.

In its sample, this clonotype ranks as large. This chain connects TRBV6-1 to TRBJ2-7, with 8 nucleotides matching TRBD2. V was clipped by 6 bases and J by 3 bases; unmatched bases: 10. Germline CDR1 MNHNS, CDR2 SASEGT. CDR3 length: 15 amino acids. The CDR3 DNA sequence: TGTGCCAGCAGCTCCCTACGGGGGGGAGGCTACGAGCAGTACTTC. The encoded protein is CASSSLRGGGYEQYF.

Notes on this clonotype: At one of its ends the junction is not consistent with the germline gene, which may arise from a read error. The V and J genes are TRBV6-2 or TRBV6-3 and TRBJ1-5; D is unresolved. This CDR3 has 13 amino acids. CDR1 is MNHEY, CDR2 SVGEGT, per germline. The CDR3 DNA sequence: TGTGCCAGCAGTCCCGAATATTATCACCCCCAGCATTTT. The encoded protein is CASSPEYYHPQHF.